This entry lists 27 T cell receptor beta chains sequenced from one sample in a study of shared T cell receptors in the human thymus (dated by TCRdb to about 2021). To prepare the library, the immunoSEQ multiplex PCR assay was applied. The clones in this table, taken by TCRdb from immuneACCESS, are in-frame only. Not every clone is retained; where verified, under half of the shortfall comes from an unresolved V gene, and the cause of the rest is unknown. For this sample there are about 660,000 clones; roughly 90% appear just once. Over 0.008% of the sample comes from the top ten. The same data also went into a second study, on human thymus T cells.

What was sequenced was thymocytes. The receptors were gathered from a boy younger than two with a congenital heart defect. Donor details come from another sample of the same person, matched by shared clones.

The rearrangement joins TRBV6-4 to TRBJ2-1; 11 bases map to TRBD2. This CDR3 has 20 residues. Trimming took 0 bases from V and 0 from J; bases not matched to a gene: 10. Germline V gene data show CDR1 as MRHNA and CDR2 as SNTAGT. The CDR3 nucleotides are TGTGCCAGCAGTGACTCGGGAGAAGGACTAGCGGGCCTCTCCTACAATGAGCAGTTCTTC. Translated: CASSDSGEGLAGLSYNEQFF.

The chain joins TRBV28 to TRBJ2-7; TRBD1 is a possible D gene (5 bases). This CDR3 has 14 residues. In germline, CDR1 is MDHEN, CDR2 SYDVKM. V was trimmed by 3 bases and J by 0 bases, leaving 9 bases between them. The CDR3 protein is CASSFNRHSYEQYF. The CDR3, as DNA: TGTGCCAGCAGTTTTAACAGGCACTCCTACGAGCAGTACTTC.

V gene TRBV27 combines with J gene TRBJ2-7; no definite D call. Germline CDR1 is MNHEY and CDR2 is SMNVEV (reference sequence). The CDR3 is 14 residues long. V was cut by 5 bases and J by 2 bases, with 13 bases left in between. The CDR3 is CASSVDGSAYEQYF. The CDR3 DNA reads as TGTGCCAGCAGTGTCGACGGGTCGGCCTACGAGCAGTACTTC.

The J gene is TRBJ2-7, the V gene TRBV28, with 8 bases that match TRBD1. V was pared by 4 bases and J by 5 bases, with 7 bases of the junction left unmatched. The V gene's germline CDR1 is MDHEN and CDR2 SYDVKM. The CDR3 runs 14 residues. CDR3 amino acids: CASSSGQGRNEQYF. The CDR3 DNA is TGTGCCAGCAGTTCCGGACAGGGCCGCAACGAGCAGTACTTC. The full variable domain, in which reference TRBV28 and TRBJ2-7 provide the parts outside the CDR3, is DVKVTQSSRYLVKRTGEKVFLECVQDMDHENMFWYRQDPGLGLRLIYFSYDVKMKEKGDIPEGYSVSREKKERFSLILESASTNQTSMYLCASSSGQGRNEQYFGPGTRLTVT.

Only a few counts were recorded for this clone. This CDR3 reads CASSLKRPPTGGNSGNTIYF. CDR3 coding DNA: TGCGCCAGCAGCCTCAAGCGACCCCCGACAGGGGGGAACTCTGGAAACACCATATATTTT. The chain couples TRBV4-3 to TRBJ1-3; 9 bases are a match to TRBD1. Germline CDR1 LGHNA, CDR2 YSLEER. The V and J ends lost 4 bases and 0 bases, in that order; junction bases with no gene match: 16. The CDR3 consists of 20 residues.

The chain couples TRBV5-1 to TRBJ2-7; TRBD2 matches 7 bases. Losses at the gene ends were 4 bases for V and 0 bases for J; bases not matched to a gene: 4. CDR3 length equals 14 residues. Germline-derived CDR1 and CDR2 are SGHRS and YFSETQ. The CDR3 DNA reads TGCGCCAGCAGCCTAGCGGAAAGCTCCTACGAGCAGTACTTC. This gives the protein CASSLAESSYEQYF.

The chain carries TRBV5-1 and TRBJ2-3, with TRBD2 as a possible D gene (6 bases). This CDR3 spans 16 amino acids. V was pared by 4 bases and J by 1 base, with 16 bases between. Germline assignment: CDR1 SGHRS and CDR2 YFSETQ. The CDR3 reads CASSLLGGWGTDTQYF. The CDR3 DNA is TGCGCCAGCAGCCTACTTGGAGGGTGGGGCACAGATACGCAGTATTTT.

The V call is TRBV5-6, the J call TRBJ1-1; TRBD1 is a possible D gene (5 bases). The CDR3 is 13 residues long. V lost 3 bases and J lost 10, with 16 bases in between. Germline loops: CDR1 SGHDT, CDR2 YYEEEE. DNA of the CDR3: TGTGCCAGCAGCTCGGGCGGGGCCTGGTCAGCTTTCTTT. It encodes CASSSGGAWSAFF.

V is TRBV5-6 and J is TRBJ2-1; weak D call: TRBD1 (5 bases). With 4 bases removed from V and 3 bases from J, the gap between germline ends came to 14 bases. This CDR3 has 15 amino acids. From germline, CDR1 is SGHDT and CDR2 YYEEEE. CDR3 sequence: CASSPSGNLYNEQFF. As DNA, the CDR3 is TGTGCCAGCAGCCCCTCAGGGAACCTCTACAATGAGCAGTTCTTC.

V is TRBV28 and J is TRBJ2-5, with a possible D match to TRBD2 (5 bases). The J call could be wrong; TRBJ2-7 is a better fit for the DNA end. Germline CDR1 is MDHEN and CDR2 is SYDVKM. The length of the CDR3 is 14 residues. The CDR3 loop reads CASRWGEGSHEQYF. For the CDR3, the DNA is TGTGCCTCTCGGTGGGGAGAGGGATCCCACGAGCAGTACTTC.

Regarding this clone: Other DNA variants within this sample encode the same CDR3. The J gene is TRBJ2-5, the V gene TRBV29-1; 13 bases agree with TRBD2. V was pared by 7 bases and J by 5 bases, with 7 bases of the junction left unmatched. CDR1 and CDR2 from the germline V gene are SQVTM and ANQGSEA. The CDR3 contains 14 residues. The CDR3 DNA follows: TGCAGCGCTTGGACTAGCGGGAGTGGGGAGACCCAGTACTTC. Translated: CSAWTSGSGETQYF.

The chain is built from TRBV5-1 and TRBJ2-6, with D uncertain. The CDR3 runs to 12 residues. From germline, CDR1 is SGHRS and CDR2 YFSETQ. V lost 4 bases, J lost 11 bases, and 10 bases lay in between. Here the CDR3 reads CASSPPSDVLTF. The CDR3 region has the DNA TGCGCCAGCAGCCCCCCCTCGGACGTCCTGACTTTC.

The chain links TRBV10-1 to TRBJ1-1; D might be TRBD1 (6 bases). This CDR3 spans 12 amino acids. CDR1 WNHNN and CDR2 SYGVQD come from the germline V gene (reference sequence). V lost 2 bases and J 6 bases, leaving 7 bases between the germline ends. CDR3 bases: TGCGCCAGCAGTGAGAAGGGGGCTGAAGCTTTCTTT. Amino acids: CASSEKGAEAFF.

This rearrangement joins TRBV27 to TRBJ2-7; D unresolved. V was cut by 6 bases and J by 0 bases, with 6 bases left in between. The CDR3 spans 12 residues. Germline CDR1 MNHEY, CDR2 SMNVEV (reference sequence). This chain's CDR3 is CASRGSSYEQYF. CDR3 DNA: TGTGCCAGCAGGGGCAGCTCCTACGAGCAGTACTTC.

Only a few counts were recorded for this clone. CDR3 DNA: TGTGCCAGCAGTCCAACAGGGGAAGCTAACTATGGCTACACCTTC. Amino acids: CASSPTGEANYGYTF. V and J are TRBV27 and TRBJ1-2; 7 nucleotides agree with TRBD1. V lost 5 bases, J lost 0 bases, and 6 bases stayed unmatched. CDR3 size: 15 residues. CDR1 is MNHEY and CDR2 is SMNVEV in the germline V gene (reference sequence).

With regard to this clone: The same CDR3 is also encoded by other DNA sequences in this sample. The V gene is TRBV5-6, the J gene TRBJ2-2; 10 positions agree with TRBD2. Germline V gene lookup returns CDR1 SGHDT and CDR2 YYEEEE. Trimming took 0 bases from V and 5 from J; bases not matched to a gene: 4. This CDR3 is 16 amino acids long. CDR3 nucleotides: TGTGCCAGCAGCTTGGGACTAGCGGGTGGTACCGGGGAGCTGTTTTTT. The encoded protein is CASSLGLAGGTGELFF.

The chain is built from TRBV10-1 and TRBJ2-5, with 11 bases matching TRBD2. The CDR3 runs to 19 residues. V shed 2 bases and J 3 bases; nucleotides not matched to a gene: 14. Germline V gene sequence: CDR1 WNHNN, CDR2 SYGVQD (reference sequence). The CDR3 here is CASSEPIAGGPVMEETQYF. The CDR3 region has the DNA TGCGCCAGCAGTGAGCCCATAGCGGGAGGGCCGGTGATGGAAGAGACCCAGTACTTC.

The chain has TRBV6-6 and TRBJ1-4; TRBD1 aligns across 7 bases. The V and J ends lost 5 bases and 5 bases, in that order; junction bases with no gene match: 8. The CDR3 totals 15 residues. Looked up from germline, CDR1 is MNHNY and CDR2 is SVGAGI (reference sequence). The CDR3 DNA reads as TGTGCCAGCAGTCCCGACAGGGCGGAGAATGAAAAACTGTTTTTT. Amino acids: CASSPDRAENEKLFF.

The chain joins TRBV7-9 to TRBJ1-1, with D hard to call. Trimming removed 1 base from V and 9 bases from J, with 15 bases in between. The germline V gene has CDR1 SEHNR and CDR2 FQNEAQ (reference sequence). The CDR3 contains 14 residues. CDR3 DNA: TGTGCCAGCAGCTTAGGACACCTCCTACCCCAAGCTTTCTTT. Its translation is CASSLGHLLPQAFF.

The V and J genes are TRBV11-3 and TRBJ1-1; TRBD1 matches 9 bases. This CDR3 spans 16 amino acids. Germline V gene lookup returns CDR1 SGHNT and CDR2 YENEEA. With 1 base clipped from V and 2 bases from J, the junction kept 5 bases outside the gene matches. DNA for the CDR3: TGTGCCAGCAGCTTAGTGGACAGGGGCCTAAACACTGAAGCTTTCTTT. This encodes CASSLVDRGLNTEAFF.

CDR3 nucleotide sequence: TGTGCCAGCAGTTCCCACGGGACTTGGACTCTTTCTGGGGGCGAGCAGTACTTC. Translated: CASSSHGTWTLSGGEQYF. The chain couples TRBV28 to TRBJ2-7, with a weak D call TRBD2 (6 bases). This CDR3 region has 18 residues. Germline CDR1 MDHEN, CDR2 SYDVKM. The V gene lost 4 bases and the J gene lost 6 bases, with 28 bases spanning the gap.

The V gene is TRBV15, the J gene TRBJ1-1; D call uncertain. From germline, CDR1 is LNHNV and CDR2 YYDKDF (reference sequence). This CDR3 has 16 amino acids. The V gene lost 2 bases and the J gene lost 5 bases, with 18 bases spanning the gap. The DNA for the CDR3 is TGTGCCACCAGCAGATCCCCCCACGGGGAGTGGACTGAAGCTTTCTTT. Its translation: CATSRSPHGEWTEAFF.

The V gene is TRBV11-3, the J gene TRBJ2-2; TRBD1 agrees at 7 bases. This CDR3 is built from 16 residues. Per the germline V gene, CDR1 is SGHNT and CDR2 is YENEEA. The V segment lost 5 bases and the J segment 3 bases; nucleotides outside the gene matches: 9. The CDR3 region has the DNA TGTGCCAGCAGCCCCCGAGGCAGGGGGTACACCGGGGAGCTGTTTTTT. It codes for CASSPRGRGYTGELFF. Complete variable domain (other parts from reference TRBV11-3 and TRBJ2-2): EAGVVQSPRYKIIEKKQPVAFWCNPISGHNTLYWYLQNLGQGPELLIRYENEEAVDDSQLPKDRFSAERLKGVDSTLKIQPAELGDSAVYLCASSPRGRGYTGELFFGEGSRLTVL.

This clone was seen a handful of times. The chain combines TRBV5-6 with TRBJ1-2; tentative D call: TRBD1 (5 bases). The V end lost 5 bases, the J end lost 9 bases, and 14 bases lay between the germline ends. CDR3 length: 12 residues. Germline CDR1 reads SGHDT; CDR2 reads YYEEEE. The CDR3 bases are TGTGCCAGCAGAGCGGGGACGGAAAGCTACACCTTC. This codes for CASRAGTESYTF.

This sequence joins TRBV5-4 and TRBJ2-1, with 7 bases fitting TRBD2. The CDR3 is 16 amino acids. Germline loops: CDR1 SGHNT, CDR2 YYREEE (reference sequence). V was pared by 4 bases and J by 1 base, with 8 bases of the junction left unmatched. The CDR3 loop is CASSDQRDESYNEQFF. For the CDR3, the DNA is TGTGCCAGCAGCGATCAGCGGGACGAATCCTACAATGAGCAGTTCTTC.

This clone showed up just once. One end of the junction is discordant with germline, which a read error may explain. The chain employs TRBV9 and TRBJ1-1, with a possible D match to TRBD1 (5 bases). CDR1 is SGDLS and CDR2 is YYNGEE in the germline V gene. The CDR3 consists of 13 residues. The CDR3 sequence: CAGSVAVGGEAFF. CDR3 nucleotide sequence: TGTGCCGGCAGCGTAGCTGTAGGAGGGGAGGCTTTCTTT.

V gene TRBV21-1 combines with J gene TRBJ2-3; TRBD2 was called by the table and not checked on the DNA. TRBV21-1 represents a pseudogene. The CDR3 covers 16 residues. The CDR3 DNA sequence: TGTGCCAGCAGCAAAGGGGGAGGGATTATGACAGATACGCAGTATTTT. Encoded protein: CASSKGGGIMTDTQYF.